These T cell receptor beta chains were read from a single sample in a study of T cells in Graves' hyperthyroidism and ophthalmopathy. TCRdb analysed the multiplex PCR reads with MiXCR anew, one entry per CDR3 protein. The data contain roughly 420,000 distinct CDR3 sequences, roughly 13% of them singletons. Source material: blood. The receptor set was obtained from a woman aged 18-29 years with Graves' hyperthyroidism. CDR3s include the opening cysteine and the closing phenylalanine or tryptophan. D genes are given only for firm matches. Clone sizes are given selectively: once, few, many, or a class where the clone is expanded.

CDR3 DNA,CDR3 protein,D gene,clone size,J gene,V gene
TGTGCCACCAGTGACTCGACTAGCACAGATACGCAGTATTTT,CATSDSTSTDTQYF,-,few,TRBJ2-3,TRBV24-1
TGTGCCACCAGCAGAGCCGGGACAGGGAACTATGGCTACACCTTC,CATSRAGTGNYGYTF,TRBD1,-,TRBJ1-2,TRBV15
TGCGCCAGCAGACCCGTTAGCGGGAATAAGATCGGGGAGCTGTTTTTT,CASRPVSGNKIGELFF,TRBD2,-,TRBJ2-2,TRBV5-1
TGTGCTAGTGCTGAGGGCCTTCGAGGCTACGAGCAGTACTTC,CASAEGLRGYEQYF,-,many,TRBJ2-7,TRBV12-5
TGTGCCAGCAGTGACTCGCCTAGCGCTCGGGAGCAGTTCTTC,CASSDSPSAREQFF,-,-,TRBJ2-1,TRBV6-4
TGTGCCAGCAGTTTGGGCAGGGTATACGGCTACACCTTC,CASSLGRVYGYTF,-,many,TRBJ1-2,TRBV28
TGTGCCAGCAGCTTAGACGGGAGTAAGTTCTTC,CASSLDGSKFF,-,many,TRBJ2-1,TRBV13
TGTGCCAGCAGCTGGACCGGACAGGGGGCGAGACAAGAGACCCAGTACTTC,CASSWTGQGARQETQYF,TRBD1,many,TRBJ2-5,TRBV5-6
TGCAGTGCTAGTACCCGGGACCATCAGCCCCAGCATTTT,CSASTRDHQPQHF,-,many,TRBJ1-5,TRBV20-1
TGCGCCAGCAGCTCCGGACTAGCGGAAGGCGAGCAGTACTTC,CASSSGLAEGEQYF,TRBD2,many,TRBJ2-7,TRBV5-1
TGTGCCTGGCAAGAGACAGGGAGTGCTCCCCTCCACTTT,CAWQETGSAPLHF,TRBD1,-,TRBJ1-6,TRBV30
TGCGCCAGCAGCTCGCCTACTAGCGGGGTCTACAATGAGCAGTTCTTC,CASSSPTSGVYNEQFF,TRBD2,few,TRBJ2-1,TRBV5-1
TGTGCCAGCAGTGAAGCGCGGGGGGGCACTGAAGCTTTCTTT,CASSEARGGTEAFF,-,many,TRBJ1-1,TRBV2
TGTGCCAGCAGCTTATGGGACGCCCCCTACGAGCAGTACTTC,CASSLWDAPYEQYF,-,few,TRBJ2-7,TRBV7-2
TGTGCCAGCAGCCAAGGGAGCAATAGCAATCAGCCCCAGCATTTT,CASSQGSNSNQPQHF,-,-,TRBJ1-5,TRBV3-1
TGTGCCAGCAGCTCGACAGGGAGAACGTCACCCCTCCACTTT,CASSSTGRTSPLHF,TRBD1,-,TRBJ1-6,TRBV7-9
TGTGCCAGCAGTCTAGGGACAGGGGGACGGGGCAATCAGCCCCAGCATTTT,CASSLGTGGRGNQPQHF,TRBD1,many,TRBJ1-5,TRBV12-3/TRBV12-4
TGTGCCAGCAGCTGGACACAGGGGGAACTAGGTCAGCCCCAGCATTTT,CASSWTQGELGQPQHF,TRBD1,-,TRBJ1-5,TRBV7-2
TGTGCCAGTGGGAGGGGTCCCCCTCTAAATTCACCCCTCCACTTT,CASGRGPPLNSPLHF,-,many,TRBJ1-6,TRBV28
TGTGCCATCAGAGGGAGCGGGACCGTTCCGAACAATGAGCAGTTCTTC,CAIRGSGTVPNNEQFF,TRBD2,-,TRBJ2-1,TRBV10-3
TGTGCCAGCAGTTTACGACAGGGGGCTCTCTATGGCTACACCTTC,CASSLRQGALYGYTF,TRBD1,-,TRBJ1-2,TRBV27
TGTGCCAGCAGCCACGTCCGGGACATCAGGACCGGGGAGCTGTTTTTT,CASSHVRDIRTGELFF,-,many,TRBJ2-2,TRBV12-3/TRBV12-4
TGTGCCACCAGCAGAGACAGAAATAGCAATCAGCCCCAGCATTTT,CATSRDRNSNQPQHF,-,-,TRBJ1-5,TRBV15
TGTGCCAGCAGTTTATCGGGGACTAGCGGGGCAGAGCAGTACTTC,CASSLSGTSGAEQYF,TRBD2,many,TRBJ2-7,TRBV27
TGTGCCAGTAGTACACCGGGTGTCCCCAGCAATCAGCCCCAGCATTTT,CASSTPGVPSNQPQHF,-,few,TRBJ1-5,TRBV19
TGCAGCGTTGTTTCTGGGAACTATGGCTACACCTTC,CSVVSGNYGYTF,-,-,TRBJ1-2,TRBV29-1
TGTGCCAGCAGGACGTGGCTTGGGGACATTCAGTACTTC,CASRTWLGDIQYF,-,many,TRBJ2-4,TRBV12-3/TRBV12-4
TGTGCCAGCTCACCACGGGCTAGCGGGATCTATGGAGATACGCAGTATTTT,CASSPRASGIYGDTQYF,TRBD2,many,TRBJ2-3,TRBV18
TGTGCCACCAGCAGAGATGGCAGAAACTATGGCTACACCTTC,CATSRDGRNYGYTF,-,-,TRBJ1-2,TRBV15
TGTGCCAGCAGTTCCCCATACAGGGGTAGGGAGCTGTTTTTT,CASSSPYRGRELFF,TRBD1,few,TRBJ2-2,TRBV6-5
TGTGCCAGCAGTTTTGAAAGGGGGCCGAACACCGGGGAGCTGTTTTTT,CASSFERGPNTGELFF,TRBD1,few,TRBJ2-2,TRBV27
TGTGCCAGCAGTTTATGGGCGGCCGGCGGGGCCATGAACACTGAAGCTTTCTTT,CASSLWAAGGAMNTEAFF,-,many,TRBJ1-1,TRBV28
TGTGCCACCCTCCCGACTAGCGGAATGTACAATGAGCAGTTCTTC,CATLPTSGMYNEQFF,TRBD2,many,TRBJ2-1,TRBV19
TGTGCCAGCAGCTCCGGGTTCGGGGCCTACAATGAGCAGTTCTTC,CASSSGFGAYNEQFF,-,-,TRBJ2-1,TRBV9
TGTGCCAGCAGCTTCAACAGGGGAATTGGAAACACCATATATTTT,CASSFNRGIGNTIYF,TRBD1,-,TRBJ1-3,TRBV7-8
TGTGCCAGCAGCCGTGCGCGGGGGATGAACACTGAAGCTTTCTTT,CASSRARGMNTEAFF,-,many,TRBJ1-1,TRBV7-2